This record looks at one TCR beta chain sequence and its context. These data originate in a study of blood T cell repertoires in COVID-19. Generated by immunoSEQ multiplex PCR, the TCRdb table keeps only in-frame clones and is missing some. Of around 120,000 clones in the sample, approximately 83% were seen once. The sequenced sample consisted of peripheral blood. This clonotype was obtained from a man older than 75 with acute or convalescent COVID-19.

The CDR3 loop is CASSLGGSESSYNEQFF. DNA for the CDR3: TGCGCCAGCAGCTTGGGAGGGTCGGAGAGCTCCTACAATGAGCAGTTCTTC. The gene calls are TRBV5-1 and TRBJ2-1; tentative D call: TRBD2 (5 bases). Germline CDR1 reads SGHRS; CDR2 reads YFSETQ. The CDR3 totals 17 residues. Trimming shortened V by 0 bases and J by 0 bases, and 13 bases separated the two germline ends.